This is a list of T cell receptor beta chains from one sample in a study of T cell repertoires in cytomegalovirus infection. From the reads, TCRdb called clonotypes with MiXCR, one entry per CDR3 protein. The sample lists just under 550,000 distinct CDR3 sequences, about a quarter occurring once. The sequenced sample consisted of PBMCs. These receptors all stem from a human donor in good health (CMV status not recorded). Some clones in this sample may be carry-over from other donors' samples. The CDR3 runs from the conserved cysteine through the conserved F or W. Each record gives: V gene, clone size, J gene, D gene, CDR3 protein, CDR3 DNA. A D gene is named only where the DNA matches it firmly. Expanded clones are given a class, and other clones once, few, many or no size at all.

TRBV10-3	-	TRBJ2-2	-	CAISESGQTLNTGELFF	TGTGCCATCAGTGAGTCGGGACAAACCTTGAACACCGGGGAGCTGTTTTTT
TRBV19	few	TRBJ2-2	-	CATYRGGANTGELFF	TGTGCCACCTATCGGGGCGGGGCGAACACCGGGGAGCTGTTTTTT
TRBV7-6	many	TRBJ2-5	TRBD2	CASSLDSGGVPETQYF	TGTGCCAGCAGCTTGGATAGCGGGGGCGTACCGGAGACCCAGTACTTC
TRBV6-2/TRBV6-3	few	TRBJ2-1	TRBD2	CASSYGGTSSGEQFF	TGTGCCAGCAGTTACGGAGGGACTAGCAGTGGTGAGCAGTTCTTC
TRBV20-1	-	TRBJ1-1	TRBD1	CSARREGAGTEAFF	TGCAGTGCTCGCCGGGAGGGGGCAGGCACTGAAGCTTTCTTT
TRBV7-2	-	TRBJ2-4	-	CASSPDRSKNIQYF	TGTGCCAGCAGCCCAGACAGGAGCAAAAACATTCAGTACTTC
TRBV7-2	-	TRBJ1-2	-	CASSLGTNPGYTF	TGTGCCAGCAGCTTAGGAACCAACCCTGGCTACACCTTC
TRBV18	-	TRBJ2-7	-	CASSPPVGSLYEQYF	TGTGCCAGCTCACCCCCGGTCGGCAGCCTCTACGAGCAGTACTTC
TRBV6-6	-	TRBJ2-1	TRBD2	CASKGAGGNYNEQFF	TGTGCCAGCAAAGGGGCGGGAGGGAACTACAATGAGCAGTTCTTC
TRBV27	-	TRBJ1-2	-	CASGTGLAGLYGYTF	TGTGCCAGCGGGACCGGGCTGGCAGGATTGTATGGCTACACCTTC
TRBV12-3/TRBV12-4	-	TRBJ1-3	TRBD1	CASRATGDLSGNTIYF	TGTGCCAGCAGGGCGACAGGGGACCTCTCTGGAAACACCATATATTTT
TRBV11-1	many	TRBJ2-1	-	CASSFLAYSYNEQFF	TGTGCCAGCAGCTTTTTAGCGTACTCCTACAATGAGCAGTTCTTC
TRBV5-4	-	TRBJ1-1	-	CASSQDPLNTEAFF	TGTGCCAGCAGCCAGGACCCCCTGAACACTGAAGCTTTCTTT
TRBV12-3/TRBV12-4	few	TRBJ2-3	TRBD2	CASSGLAGGSTDTQYF	TGTGCCAGCAGCGGACTAGCGGGAGGCTCTACAGATACGCAGTATTTT
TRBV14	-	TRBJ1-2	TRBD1	CASSQDPAGGYGYTF	TGTGCCAGCAGCCAAGATCCTGCAGGGGGCTATGGCTACACCTTC
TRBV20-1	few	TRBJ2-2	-	CSARARDTSTRPGELFF	TGCAGTGCTAGAGCCCGGGACACTTCGACTAGGCCGGGGGAGCTGTTTTTT
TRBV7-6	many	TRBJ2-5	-	CASSLSVSSAETQYF	TGTGCCAGCAGCTTATCGGTCTCAAGCGCGGAGACCCAGTACTTC
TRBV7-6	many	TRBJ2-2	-	CASSLAGGPGELFF	TGTGCCAGCAGCTTAGCGGGAGGTCCCGGGGAGCTGTTTTTT
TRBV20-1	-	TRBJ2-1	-	CSAGSSYNEQFF	TGCAGTGCTGGTAGCTCCTACAATGAGCAGTTCTTC
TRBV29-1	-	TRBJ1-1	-	CSVESEERGVNTEAFF	TGCAGCGTTGAGTCCGAAGAGAGGGGGGTAAACACTGAAGCTTTCTTT
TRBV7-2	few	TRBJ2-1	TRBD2	CASSLITVTSGSWADNEQFF	TGTGCCAGCAGCTTAATAACAGTTACTAGCGGGAGTTGGGCTGACAATGAGCAGTTCTTC
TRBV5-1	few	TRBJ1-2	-	CASSLDRSEYGYTF	TGCGCCAGCAGCTTGGACAGGTCTGAGTATGGCTACACCTTC
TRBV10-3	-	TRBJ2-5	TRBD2	CAVQMLAGGPETQYF	TGTGCCGTCCAAATGCTAGCGGGAGGGCCGGAGACCCAGTACTTC
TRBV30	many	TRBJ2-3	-	CAWTGADTQYF	TGTGCCTGGACGGGGGCAGATACGCAGTATTTT
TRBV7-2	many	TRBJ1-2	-	CASSLADFRGGYTF	TGTGCCAGCAGCTTAGCGGACTTCAGGGGTGGCTACACCTTC
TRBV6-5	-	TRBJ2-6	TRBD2	CASSPRGGHPVWDGANVLTF	TGTGCCAGCAGCCCCCGGGGGGGGCACCCGGTTTGGGATGGGGCCAACGTCCTGACTTTC
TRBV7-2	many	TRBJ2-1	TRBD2	CATGTSGDNEQFF	TGTGCCACCGGGACTAGCGGGGACAATGAGCAGTTCTTC
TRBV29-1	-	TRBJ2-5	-	CGGVANQETQYF	TGCGGCGGAGTAGCGAACCAAGAGACCCAGTACTTC
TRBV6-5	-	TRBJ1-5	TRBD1	CASSRQGILNQPQHF	TGTGCCAGCAGTAGACAGGGAATCCTCAATCAGCCCCAGCATTTT
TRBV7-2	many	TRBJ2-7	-	CASSLAAQSSYEQYF	TGTGCCAGCAGCTTAGCCGCTCAGAGCTCCTACGAGCAGTACTTC
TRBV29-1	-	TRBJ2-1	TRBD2	CSVVPSGTYNEQFF	TGCAGCGTTGTACCTAGCGGGACATACAATGAGCAGTTCTTC
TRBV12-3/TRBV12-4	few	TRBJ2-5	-	CATKQNDGEQETQYF	TGTGCTACGAAACAAAACGACGGAGAACAAGAGACCCAGTACTTC
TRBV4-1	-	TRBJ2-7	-	CASKTLVGTYEQYF	TGCGCCAGCAAAACCCTTGTGGGTACTTACGAGCAGTACTTC
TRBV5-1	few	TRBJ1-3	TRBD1	CASSLRQGGIVRNTIYF	TGCGCCAGCAGCTTGCGACAGGGTGGTATTGTCAGAAACACCATATATTTT
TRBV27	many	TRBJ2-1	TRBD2	CASRLAGGPRNEQFF	TGTGCCAGCAGACTAGCGGGAGGGCCTCGCAATGAGCAGTTCTTC
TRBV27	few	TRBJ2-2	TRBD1	CASSLEPGGSLGGELFF	TGTGCCAGCAGTTTAGAGCCAGGGGGCAGTCTCGGCGGGGAGCTGTTTTTT
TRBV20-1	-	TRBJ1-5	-	CSAREYGGNSNQPQHF	TGCAGTGCTAGAGAGTATGGGGGGAATAGCAATCAGCCCCAGCATTTT
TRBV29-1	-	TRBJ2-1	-	CSVDGESSYNEQFF	TGCAGCGTTGATGGGGAAAGCTCCTACAATGAGCAGTTCTTC
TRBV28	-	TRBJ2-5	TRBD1	CASSLGGTVNIGETQYF	TGTGCCAGCAGTTTAGGTGGGACAGTTAACATCGGAGAGACCCAGTACTTC
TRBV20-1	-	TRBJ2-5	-	CSAKLGETQYF	TGCAGTGCAAAGCTAGGCGAGACCCAGTACTTC
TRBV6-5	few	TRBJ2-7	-	CASSYWAGNTYEQYF	TGTGCCAGCAGTTACTGGGCAGGGAATACCTACGAGCAGTACTTC
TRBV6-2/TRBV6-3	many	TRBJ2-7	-	CASSYSGRYEQYF	TGTGCCAGCAGTTACTCCGGCCGCTACGAGCAGTACTTC
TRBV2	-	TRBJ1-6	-	CASSLSGAPSPLHF	TGTGCCAGCAGTCTTTCGGGGGCGCCTTCACCCCTCCACTTT
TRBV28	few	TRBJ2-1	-	CASSLPSYNEQFF	TGTGCCAGCAGTTTACCCTCCTACAATGAGCAGTTCTTC
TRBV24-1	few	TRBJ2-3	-	CATSDLVGSTDTQYF	TGTGCCACCAGTGATTTGGTGGGAAGCACAGATACGCAGTATTTT
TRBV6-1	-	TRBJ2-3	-	CASSWQREVTDTQYF	TGTGCCAGCAGTTGGCAGAGGGAAGTGACAGATACGCAGTATTTT
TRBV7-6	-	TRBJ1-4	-	CASRPTSGPANEKLFF	TGTGCCAGCAGGCCTACTTCAGGCCCGGCAAATGAAAAACTGTTTTTT